This T cell receptor beta chain came from a study of shared clonotypes between healthy human individuals. Regarding the study as a whole: Owing to a small donor count, the genetic and exposure-history diversity represented was limited.

The study enrolled healthy HIV-negative adults without recent acute infections or vaccinations as donors. Germline CDR1 and CDR2: KGHSH and LQKENI. V was pared by 4 bases and J by 7 bases, with 14 bases between. The CDR3 is 14 amino acids. Several immunoSEQ plates held equal portions of the genomic DNA taken from each subset. The table came from immunoSEQ multiplex PCR; TCRdb's copy has only in-frame clones and leaves some out. The sample has about 2.3 million clones; approximately 93% are singletons. On this clone: Antigen specificity is unknown.

The receptor was isolated from a young man in good health. Some clones in this sample may be carry-over from other donors' samples. Source material: naive CD4+ T cells from PBMCs. The subset is: CD45RA+ positively selected. This rearrangement joins TRBV18 to TRBJ1-5, with D unresolved. The CDR3 DNA reads TGTGCCAGCTCACGTTCAGGAGAGGAACAGCCCCAGCATTTT. It yields the protein CASSRSGEEQPQHF.